What follows are 13 T cell receptor beta chains derived from one specimen sequenced in a study of regulatory T cells in long-lasting Graves disease. TCR beta libraries were built with iRepertoire HTBI primers and Arm-PCR of CDR3 regions. In TCRdb, the multiplex PCR reads were re-called with MiXCR into one record per CDR3 protein. In the table there are about 540,000 distinct CDR3 sequences, approximately 13% of which are singletons. Indicated time point: newly diagnosed GD, antithyroid drugs for less than 3 months. The TCR library was prepared using RNA isolated from PBMCs. This same sample was also part of a study on T cells in Graves' hyperthyroidism and ophthalmopathy.

The starting material was peripheral blood mononuclear cells (PBMCs), obtained at new diagnosis, from a patient treated with antithyroid drugs. Every receptor here comes from a man younger than 40 with Graves disease.

This clonotype was detected many times. This chain joins TRBV7-2 and TRBJ2-4, with a weak D call TRBD2 (5 bases). The CDR3 totals 14 residues. Germline CDR1 reads SGHTA; CDR2 reads FQGNSA. V was trimmed by 5 bases and J by 5 bases, leaving 13 bases between them. The CDR3 reads CASSLRTSQNIQYF. CDR3 in DNA: TGTGCCAGCAGCCTCCGGACTTCGCAAAACATTCAGTACTTC. The complete variable domain, with remaining parts taken from reference TRBV7-2 and TRBJ2-4, reads GAGVSQSPSNKVTEKGKDVELRCDPISGHTALYWYRQSLGQGLEFLIYFQGNSAPDKSGLPSDRFSAERTGGSVSTLTIQRTQQEDSAVYLCASSLRTSQNIQYFGAGTRLSVL.

This clonotype was counted many times. The chain has TRBV2 and TRBJ2-1, with 9 bases fitting TRBD2. CDR1 SNHLY and CDR2 FYNNEI come from the germline V gene. This CDR3 is 15 amino acids long. V shed 9 bases and J 7 bases; nucleotides not matched to a gene: 13. The CDR3 nucleotides are TGTGCCAGTGGGGGACCCGGGACTAGCTCGAATGAGCAGTTCTTC. It yields the protein CASGGPGTSSNEQFF.

In its sample, this clonotype was seen many times. The chain joins TRBV12-3 or TRBV12-4 to TRBJ2-7, with 7 nucleotides matching TRBD2. V trimming: 2 bases; J trimming: 4 bases; junction bases outside the gene matches: 5. This CDR3 contains 14 residues. The CDR3 region is CASSLRREWYEQYF. The CDR3 nucleotides are TGTGCCAGCAGTTTACGGCGGGAGTGGTACGAGCAGTACTTC.

This clonotype came up many times. The chain carries TRBV27 and TRBJ2-7; D not resolved. The length of the CDR3 is 15 residues. Germline V CDR1 and CDR2: MNHEY, SMNVEV (reference sequence). Trimming removed 7 bases from V and 6 bases from J, with 22 bases in between. DNA of the CDR3: TGTGCCAGCAAAGCGAGAGGAGCGCTTCGATCCGAGCAGTACTTC. Translation gives CASKARGALRSEQYF.

Concerning this clonotype itself: A much larger clone lies a single base off, so this may be a read error. The rearrangement uses TRBV20-1 and TRBJ1-5, with D possibly being TRBD1 (5 bases). Germline-derived CDR1 and CDR2 are DFQATT and SNEGSKA (reference sequence). This CDR3 contains 14 residues. DNA of the CDR3: TGCAGTGCTACCGCCGGGACCTTTGGGCAGCTCCAGCATTTT. As protein: CSATAGTFGQLQHF.

The genes are TRBV19 and TRBJ2-1, with TRBD2 matching 7 bases. J lost 1 base, V lost 4 bases, and 1 base had no gene match. CDR3 length: 14 residues. Germline CDR1 LNHDA, CDR2 SQIVND (reference sequence). The CDR3 DNA reads as TGTGCCAGTAGTAGACTAGCATCCTACAATGAGCAGTTCTTC. Amino acids: CASSRLASYNEQFF. Full variable domain (remainder filled in from reference TRBV19 and TRBJ2-1): DGGITQSPKYLFRKEGQNVTLSCEQNLNHDAMYWYRQDPGQGLRLIYYSQIVNDFQKGDIAEGYSVSREKKESFPLTVTSAQKNPTAFYLCASSRLASYNEQFFGPGTRLTVL.

This clonotype was seen at least ten times. The rearrangement uses TRBV13 and TRBJ2-7; 11 bases are a match to TRBD2. The CDR3 consists of 15 residues. Germline trimming cut 4 bases from V and 4 bases from J; bases unmatched to any gene: 6. CDR1 and CDR2 from the germline V gene are PRHDT and FYEKMQ (reference sequence). In DNA, the CDR3 is TGTGCCAGCAGCTCGGGACTAGCGGCCCCTTACGAGCAGTACTTC. Its protein is CASSSGLAAPYEQYF.

The rearrangement uses TRBV4-2 and TRBJ2-7, with D maybe TRBD1 (5 bases). Germline CDR1 and CDR2: LGHNA and YNFKEQ. The V end was cut by 0 bases, the J end by 3 bases, with 18 bases between. The CDR3 is made up of 17 amino acids. CDR3 nucleotides: TGTGCCAGCAGCCAAGATGGAGACAGCCCTGCGGTCTACGAGCAGTACTTC. It yields the protein CASSQDGDSPAVYEQYF.

This clonotype turned up a few times. The chain links TRBV7-2 to TRBJ1-6; possibly TRBD1 for D (5 bases). Germline values: CDR1 SGHTA, CDR2 FQGNSA. The V gene lost 0 bases and the J gene lost 9 bases, with 15 bases spanning the gap. CDR3 length: 16 residues. The CDR3 sequence: CASSLAQGAGGSPLHF. The CDR3 DNA reads TGTGCCAGCAGCTTAGCGCAAGGGGCCGGCGGTTCACCCCTCCACTTT. Together with reference TRBV7-2 and TRBJ1-6, the CDR3 gives the full variable domain: GAGVSQSPSNKVTEKGKDVELRCDPISGHTALYWYRQSLGQGLEFLIYFQGNSAPDKSGLPSDRFSAERTGGSVSTLTIQRTQQEDSAVYLCASSLAQGAGGSPLHFGNGTRLTVT.

Ten or more counts support this clonotype. The chain is built from TRBV11-2 and TRBJ2-2; D is ambiguous. Germline V CDR1 and CDR2: SGHAT, FQNNGV. The CDR3 spans 13 residues. Trimming took 2 bases from V and 8 from J, leaving 9 bases between them. The chain's CDR3 is CASSLILIGELFF. As DNA, the CDR3 is TGTGCCAGCAGCTTAATACTAATAGGGGAGCTGTTTTTT.

This chain uses TRBV28 with TRBJ2-1, with TRBD1 matching over 10 bases. The CDR3 totals 15 residues. The germline V gene has CDR1 MDHEN and CDR2 SYDVKM. V lost 7 bases and J lost 9; bases outside the gene matches: 12. The CDR3 sequence: CASNIDRGLPGEQFF. The CDR3 DNA is TGTGCCAGCAATATCGACAGGGGGCTTCCCGGTGAGCAGTTCTTC.

The V call is TRBV29-1, the J call TRBJ1-4; D gene unclear. CDR3 length equals 14 residues. CDR1 is SQVTM and CDR2 is ANQGSEA in the germline V gene. Trimming pared 0 bases from V and 8 bases from J, leaving 13 bases between. DNA of the CDR3: TGCAGCGTTGAAGATCCCAGCGAGGGAGAAAAACTGTTTTTT. Translated: CSVEDPSEGEKLFF.

This clonotype was recorded at least ten times. The chain combines TRBV5-1 with TRBJ1-5; D gene ambiguous. Per germline, CDR1 SGHRS and CDR2 YFSETQ. This CDR3 spans 16 amino acids. The V end was cut by 0 bases, the J end by 1 base, with 11 bases between. The DNA for the CDR3 is TGCGCCAGCAGCTTGGGCGGGGTAGGAAGCAATCAGCCCCAGCATTTT. Protein sequence: CASSLGGVGSNQPQHF.